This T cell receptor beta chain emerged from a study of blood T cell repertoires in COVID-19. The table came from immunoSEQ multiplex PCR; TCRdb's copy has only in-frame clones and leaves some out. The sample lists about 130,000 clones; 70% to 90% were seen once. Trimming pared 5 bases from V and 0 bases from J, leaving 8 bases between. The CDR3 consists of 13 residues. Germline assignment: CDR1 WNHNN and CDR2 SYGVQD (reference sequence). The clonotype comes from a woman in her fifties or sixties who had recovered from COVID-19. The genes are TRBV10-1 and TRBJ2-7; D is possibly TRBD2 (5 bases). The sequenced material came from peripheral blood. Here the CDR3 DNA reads TGCGCCAGCAGTCGGGGATACTCCTACGAGCAGTACTTC. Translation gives CASSRGYSYEQYF.